The 13 T cell receptor beta chains listed next were all sequenced from one sample in a study of patients and donors after allogeneic stem cell transplantation. TCRdb re-analysed the RT-PCR reads in MiXCR, keeping a single row per CDR3 protein. The table lists about 230,000 distinct CDR3 sequences, over 12% of them singletons. Input material: blood, either unsorted or a sorted T cell fraction (not recorded which). The receptors come from a human donor who was either an allogeneic HSCT recipient or a stem cell or donor lymphocyte infusion donor (not recorded which). It is not recorded whose cells these are; they may come from a transplant donor.

This clonotype has just a few counts. This chain joins TRBV20-1 and TRBJ2-5; 16 positions match TRBD2. V lost 3 bases, J lost 2 bases, and 3 bases stayed unmatched. The CDR3 loop spans 16 amino acids. Per the germline V gene, CDR1 is DFQATT and CDR2 is SNEGSKA (reference sequence). CDR3 coding DNA: TGCAGTGCTAGGGGACTAGCGGGAGGGGAACAAGAGACCCAGTACTTC. Translation: CSARGLAGGEQETQYF.

The chain recombines TRBV11-2 with TRBJ1-1; D is perhaps TRBD1 (5 bases). V lost 2 bases and J 1 base, leaving 17 bases between the germline ends. The CDR3 consists of 17 residues. Germline CDR1 reads SGHAT; CDR2 reads FQNNGV. Here the CDR3 DNA reads TGTGCCAGCAGCTTATTTAGTCGGGGCCGAGGGAACACTGAAGCTTTCTTT. This gives the protein CASSLFSRGRGNTEAFF.

This clonotype was seen a handful of times. This sequence joins TRBV7-3 and TRBJ2-5; tentatively, D is TRBD2 (7 bases). Trimming took 5 bases from V and 5 from J, leaving 15 bases between them. Germline loops: CDR1 SGHTA, CDR2 FQGTGA. This CDR3 has 14 residues. The CDR3 DNA follows: TGTGCCAGCAGCCGCGGGAGTAGGGGGGAGACCCAGTACTTC. It specifies CASSRGSRGETQYF.

The chain carries TRBV29-1 and TRBJ1-3; no firm D call. The CDR3 sequence is 12 residues long. V lost 6 bases and J 2 bases, leaving 8 bases between the germline ends. Germline V lookup: CDR1 SQVTM, CDR2 ANQGSEA. CDR3 loop: CSVDWTGNTIYF. The CDR3 DNA reads TGCAGCGTGGATTGGACTGGAAACACCATATATTTT.

This clonotype was counted between two and nine times. This rearrangement joins TRBV5-8 to TRBJ2-2, with D perhaps given as TRBD1 or TRBD2 (5 bases each). The CDR3 extends over 17 amino acids. Germline CDR1 reads SGHTS; CDR2 reads YDEGEE. V was cut by 0 bases and J by 0 bases, with 12 bases left in between. The CDR3 is CASSLVWGSANTGELFF. CDR3 sequence (DNA): TGTGCCAGCAGCTTGGTCTGGGGGTCTGCGAACACCGGGGAGCTGTTTTTT.

The chain carries TRBV7-3 and TRBJ2-1; 10 positions agree with TRBD2. This CDR3 spans 15 amino acids. The trim removed 6 bases at V and 6 bases at J, leaving 8 bases unmatched. Germline assignment: CDR1 SGHTA and CDR2 FQGTGA. CDR3 DNA: TGTGCCAGCAGGGAGAGCGGGGGGGCCTCCAATGAGCAGTTCTTC. Protein: CASRESGGASNEQFF.

This clonotype showed up just a few times. The chain couples TRBV9 to TRBJ1-6; D unclear. CDR1 SGDLS and CDR2 YYNGEE come from the germline V gene. The V gene lost 7 bases and the J gene lost 6 bases, with 17 bases spanning the gap. The CDR3 totals 15 residues. Here the CDR3 reads CASPGGGRTNSPLHF. The CDR3, as DNA: TGTGCCAGCCCTGGAGGAGGACGGACTAATTCACCCCTCCACTTT.

The rearrangement links TRBV7-9 to TRBJ1-4; D uncertain. From germline, CDR1 is SEHNR and CDR2 FQNEAQ (reference sequence). The V gene lost 2 bases and the J gene lost 4 bases, with 11 bases spanning the gap. The CDR3 covers 15 residues. CDR3 region: CASSLSLQFNEKLFF. The CDR3 coding sequence is TGTGCCAGCAGCTTATCTCTGCAATTTAATGAAAAACTGTTTTTT.

This clonotype showed up many times. The V call is TRBV6-5, the J call TRBJ1-2, with TRBD1 identical over 7 bases. The CDR3 is 15 amino acids. Germline trimming cut 3 bases from V and 0 bases from J; bases unmatched to any gene: 4. CDR1 and CDR2 from the germline V gene are MNHEY and SVGAGI. The CDR3 bases are TGTGCCAGCAGTTATTCGGACAGGTCTAACTATGGCTACACCTTC. Its translation is CASSYSDRSNYGYTF.

This clonotype was picked up a small number of times. V and J are TRBV5-1 and TRBJ1-2, with 9 bases fitting TRBD1. The germline V gene has CDR1 SGHRS and CDR2 YFSETQ. This CDR3 has 16 amino acids. Losses at the gene ends were 3 bases for V and 6 bases for J; bases not matched to a gene: 12. The CDR3 spells CASSSPQQGAGDGYTF. Here the CDR3 DNA reads TGCGCCAGCAGCTCCCCCCAACAGGGGGCAGGCGATGGCTACACCTTC.

The chain carries TRBV20-1 and TRBJ2-3; 12 bases align to TRBD2. V gave up 0 bases and J gave up 6 bases; unmatched junction bases: 7. Per germline, CDR1 DFQATT and CDR2 SNEGSKA (reference sequence). The CDR3 runs 16 residues. The CDR3 DNA is TGCAGTGCTAGAGATCTAGCGGGGGGGATTAGGGATACGCAGTATTTT. Protein product: CSARDLAGGIRDTQYF.

V is TRBV5-1 and J is TRBJ2-3; D possibly corresponds to TRBD2 (5 bases). The CDR3 consists of 12 residues. Deletions cut 4 bases from V and 5 bases from J, with 8 bases between. Germline V gene lookup returns CDR1 SGHRS and CDR2 YFSETQ. CDR3 nucleotides: TGCGCCAGCAGCGCTGGAGGAGATACGCAGTATTTT. This codes for CASSAGGDTQYF.

This clonotype has a handful of counts. This chain links TRBV11-2 with TRBJ2-7; TRBD1 matches at 11 bases. The CDR3 contains 20 residues. Per the germline V gene, CDR1 is SGHAT and CDR2 is FQNNGV. V gave up 5 bases and J gave up 4 bases; unmatched junction bases: 22. The CDR3 reads CASSPGLRSGWTGGAYEQYF. The DNA of the CDR3 is TGTGCCAGCAGCCCGGGTCTTAGGAGTGGCTGGACAGGGGGCGCATACGAGCAGTACTTC. The entire variable domain, with the rest obtained from reference TRBV11-2 and TRBJ2-7, is as follows: EAGVAQSPRYKIIEKRQSVAFWCNPISGHATLYWYQQILGQGPKLLIQFQNNGVVDDSQLPKDRFSAERLKGVDSTLKIQPAKLEDSAVYLCASSPGLRSGWTGGAYEQYFGPGTRLTVT.